A single sample gave rise to the 11 T cell receptor beta chains below, sequenced in a study of blood T cell repertoires in COVID-19. TCRdb's table, derived via immunoSEQ multiplex PCR, lists solely in-frame clones and lacks some. Here the sample spans about 190,000 clones, around 80% being singletons. The material sequenced was peripheral blood. The origin of the receptors is a woman aged 80 or over with COVID-19, enrolled during active disease.

The gene calls are TRBV6-5 and TRBJ1-1; D might be TRBD1 (5 bases). Germline V gene lookup returns CDR1 MNHEY and CDR2 SVGAGI. This CDR3 region has 13 residues. Trimming removed 5 bases from V and 1 base from J, with 8 bases in between. CDR3 protein: CASSKGPNTEAFF. For the CDR3, the DNA is TGTGCCAGCAGTAAGGGGCCGAACACTGAAGCTTTCTTT.

This chain connects TRBV7-9 to TRBJ1-2, with 7 bases identical to TRBD1. With V trimmed by 5 bases and J by 4 bases, 10 bases remained unmatched. The CDR3 has 15 residues. The germline CDR1 and CDR2 sequences are SEHNR and FQNEAQ (reference sequence). The CDR3 nucleotides read TGTGCCAGCAGCCCGCGACAGGGAAGTGTCTATGGCTACACCTTC. It specifies CASSPRQGSVYGYTF.

V and J are TRBV3-1 (or the pseudogene TRBV3-2) and TRBJ2-3; TRBD1 is a possible D gene (6 bases). The V and J ends lost 6 bases and 0 bases respectively, with 7 bases between them. CDR1 is LGHDT and CDR2 is YNNKEL in the germline V gene (reference sequence). This CDR3 is 13 amino acids long. CDR3 coding DNA: TGTGCCAGCAGTACAGGGAGCACAGATACGCAGTATTTT. Translating it yields CASSTGSTDTQYF.

This chain uses TRBV18 with TRBJ1-2; weak D call: TRBD1 (5 bases). Trimming left V 4 bases short and J 7 bases short, with 13 bases between. Germline V gene sequence: CDR1 KGHSH, CDR2 LQKENI. The CDR3 length is 13 residues. The CDR3 here is CASSQGQGFGYTF. The CDR3 DNA sequence: TGTGCCAGCTCACAAGGTCAGGGTTTTGGCTACACCTTC.

This clone has a single count. The J gene is TRBJ1-5, the V gene TRBV2; 8 bases are shared with TRBD1. Unmatched junction bases numbered 5, after V lost 6 bases and J lost 7 bases. The CDR3 covers 13 residues. Germline lookup yields CDR1 SNHLY and CDR2 FYNNEI. The CDR3 region has the DNA TGTGCCAGCAGGGGACAGGCAGGGCAGCCCCAGCATTTT. It is translated as CASRGQAGQPQHF.

The V call is TRBV5-6, the J call TRBJ2-1; D not resolved. The germline V gene has CDR1 SGHDT and CDR2 YYEEEE. The CDR3 runs to 12 residues. Trimming shortened V by 5 bases and J by 10 bases, and 13 bases separated the two germline ends. The CDR3, as DNA: TGTGCCAGCAGTCACGCCCCAGGAGAGCAGTTCTTC. Encoded protein: CASSHAPGEQFF.

CDR3 nucleotide sequence: TGCGCCAGCAGCGTGGGAGCGGGGGCCGGAGACGAGCAGTACTTC. This encodes CASSVGAGAGDEQYF. The chain combines TRBV5-1 with TRBJ2-7, with 8 nucleotides matching TRBD2. The CDR3 has 15 residues. In germline, CDR1 is SGHRS, CDR2 YFSETQ. Trimming at V came to 4 bases and at J to 5 bases, leaving 11 bases not matched to a gene.

This rearrangement joins TRBV18 to TRBJ1-1, with a weak D call TRBD1 (5 bases). The CDR3 sequence is 12 residues long. Trimming left V 2 bases short and J 11 bases short, with 12 bases between. Germline-derived CDR1 and CDR2 are KGHSH and LQKENI. In DNA, the CDR3 is TGTGCCAGCTCACCATTTCAGGGTTCGGCTTTCTTT. Its protein is CASSPFQGSAFF.

The J gene is TRBJ2-1, the V gene TRBV7-9; D is possibly TRBD2 (6 bases). Germline-derived CDR1 and CDR2 are SEHNR and FQNEAQ (reference sequence). Deletions cut 5 bases from V and 5 bases from J, with 10 bases between. The CDR3 has 13 amino acids. CDR3 sequence (DNA): TGTGCCAGCAGCCCGGAGGGTGACAATGAGCAGTTCTTC. Encoded protein: CASSPEGDNEQFF. Variable domain in full (rest from reference TRBV7-9 and TRBJ2-1): DTGVSQNPRHKITKRGQNVTFRCDPISEHNRLYWYRQTLGQGPEFLTYFQNEAQLEKSRLLSDRFSAERPKGSFSTLEIQRTEQGDSAMYLCASSPEGDNEQFFGPGTRLTVL.

The CDR3, as DNA: TGTGCCAGCAGCCAGGGTTTTCAGGGGATGGTCCCCTACGAGCAGTACTTC. It translates to CASSQGFQGMVPYEQYF. The V call is TRBV3-1 (or the pseudogene TRBV3-2), the J call TRBJ2-7; TRBD1 might be the D (6 bases). Germline V gene sequence: CDR1 LGHDT, CDR2 YNNKEL (reference sequence). The CDR3 covers 17 residues. Trimming took off 3 bases at V and 2 bases at J, with 20 bases between the two ends.

The rearrangement links TRBV18 to TRBJ2-5; D may be TRBD2 (6 bases). CDR3 length equals 14 residues. The germline CDR1 and CDR2 sequences are KGHSH and LQKENI. Trimming removed 3 bases at V and 4 bases at J, with 12 bases between. The DNA of the CDR3 is TGTGCCAGCTCACCTAGCGAGGGAGGAGAGACCCAGTACTTC. Translated: CASSPSEGGETQYF.